Below, one T cell receptor beta chain is given with its context. These data originate in a study of control samples from healthy donors and cancer patients. Method: immunoSEQ multiplex PCR; TCRdb's copy keeps in-frame clones and lacks some. The sample has approximately 94,000 clones; approximately 84% are singletons. V gave up 2 bases and J gave up 8 bases, with 15 bases separating them. Germline V CDR1 and CDR2: MNHEY, SVGAGI. The CDR3 runs to 14 residues. The TCR was taken from a man aged 65 to 85 with lung cancer. What was sequenced was PBMCs. The chain uses TRBV6-5 and TRBJ1-2; no firm D call. The CDR3 nucleotides read TGTGCCAGCAGTTACACGGGCAGCGGCTTCGGCTACACCTTC. Protein: CASSYTGSGFGYTF.